The 29 T cell receptor beta chains in this list originate from one sample, sequenced in a study of OX40 agonist ivuxolimab in advanced cancers. Produced via immunoSEQ multiplex PCR; TCRdb's table is partial and in-frame only. Of some 90,000 clones listed, approximately 89% are singletons. The material sequenced was CD4+ or CD8+ T cells sorted from blood, taken in a trial of the OX40 agonist ivuxolimab. These receptors were taken from an adult with an advanced solid tumor such as melanoma, head and neck, liver or kidney cancer.

This chain uses TRBV27 with TRBJ2-7, with D unresolved. This CDR3 has 15 residues. Germline values: CDR1 MNHEY, CDR2 SMNVEV (reference sequence). V was cut by 4 bases and J by 0 bases, with 13 bases left in between. DNA of the CDR3: TGTGCCAGCAGTTCCCAACCTCCTCCCTCCTACGAGCAGTACTTC. Protein sequence: CASSSQPPPSYEQYF.

Concerning this clone itself: Compared with germline, one end of the junction differs, possibly owing to a read error. The genes are TRBV7-7 and TRBJ2-1; D possibly uses TRBD1 or TRBD2 (5 bases each). CDR1 and CDR2 (germline): SSHAT, FNYEAQ (reference sequence). The CDR3 has 14 amino acids. CDR3 sequence (DNA): TGTGCTAGCAGCTCGGCAGGGACCTTCAATGAGCAGTTCTTC. Translation gives CASSSAGTFNEQFF.

The gene calls are TRBV19 and TRBJ2-1, with a possible D match to TRBD2 (5 bases). The V end lost 3 bases, the J end lost 0 bases, and 12 bases lay between the germline ends. There are 16 residues in the CDR3. Per the germline V gene, CDR1 is LNHDA and CDR2 is SQIVND (reference sequence). CDR3 residues: CASSIGLGSSYNEQFF. DNA of the CDR3: TGTGCCAGTAGTATTGGGTTGGGGAGCTCCTACAATGAGCAGTTCTTC.

V is TRBV5-1 and J is TRBJ2-5, with TRBD2 matching 14 bases. Per the germline V gene, CDR1 is SGHRS and CDR2 is YFSETQ. With V trimmed by 4 bases and J by 4 bases, 6 bases remained unmatched. The CDR3 consists of 16 residues. CDR3 DNA: TGCGCCAGCAGCAAGACTAGCGGGAGGGCGTCAGAGACCCAGTACTTC. It encodes CASSKTSGRASETQYF.

This sequence joins TRBV6-1 and TRBJ2-3; D unresolved. V was pared by 3 bases and J by 6 bases, with 13 bases between. This CDR3 comprises 14 residues. Germline V gene sequence: CDR1 MNHNS, CDR2 SASEGT. This chain's CDR3 is CASSDRRTQDTQYF. The CDR3 DNA sequence: TGTGCCAGCAGTGATAGACGGACCCAGGATACGCAGTATTTT.

The genes are TRBV7-2 and TRBJ2-5; 8 bases are a match to TRBD2. This CDR3 is built from 16 residues. V gave up 5 bases and J gave up 2 bases; unmatched junction bases: 10. Per the germline V gene, CDR1 is SGHTA and CDR2 is FQGNSA. The CDR3 loop is CASSLYLASGQETQYF. In nucleotides, the CDR3 is TGTGCCAGCAGCCTGTATCTGGCTAGCGGGCAAGAGACCCAGTACTTC. Supplemented by reference TRBV7-2 and TRBJ2-5, the full variable domain reads GAGVSQSPSNKVTEKGKDVELRCDPISGHTALYWYRQSLGQGLEFLIYFQGNSAPDKSGLPSDRFSAERTGGSVSTLTIQRTQQEDSAVYLCASSLYLASGQETQYFGPGTRLLVL.

The V and J genes are TRBV5-1 and TRBJ2-2; a possible D gene is TRBD2 (5 bases). The CDR3 is made up of 15 amino acids. CDR1 is SGHRS, CDR2 YFSETQ, per germline. V was clipped by 0 bases and J by 3 bases, with 9 bases between them. CDR3 protein: CASSLAPADTGELFF. In DNA form, the CDR3 reads TGCGCCAGCAGCTTGGCCCCAGCGGACACCGGGGAGCTGTTTTTT.

J is TRBJ2-2 and V is TRBV4-2, with a weak D call TRBD1 (5 bases). The CDR3 sequence is 16 residues long. Deletions cut 1 base from V and 6 bases from J, with 15 bases between. Germline V gives CDR1 LGHNA, CDR2 YNFKEQ. CDR3 sequence reads: CASSQVTQEGAGELFF. In DNA form, the CDR3 reads TGTGCCAGCAGCCAAGTAACTCAGGAAGGGGCCGGGGAGCTGTTTTTT.

Regarding this clone: Different DNA sequences within this sample yield the same CDR3. The chain links TRBV6-5 to TRBJ2-3, with TRBD2 matching 10 bases. CDR3 length: 13 residues. Germline V gene data show CDR1 as MNHEY and CDR2 as SVGAGI. J lost 3 bases, V lost 8 bases, and 2 bases had no gene match. The CDR3 spells CASRTSGTDTQYF. CDR3 sequence (DNA): TGTGCCAGCCGGACTAGCGGAACAGATACGCAGTATTTT.

The CDR3 loop reads CASSPPGQGNEKLFF. For the CDR3, the DNA is TGTGCCAGCTCACCACCGGGACAGGGGAATGAAAAACTGTTTTTT. The genes are TRBV18 and TRBJ1-4; the match to TRBD1 covers 10 bases. The CDR3 runs to 15 residues. The germline CDR1 and CDR2 sequences are KGHSH and LQKENI. J lost 5 bases, V lost 0 bases, and 0 bases had no gene match.

The V and J genes are TRBV19 and TRBJ2-7, with TRBD2 identical over 10 bases. This CDR3 comprises 14 residues. Germline trimming cut 8 bases from V and 3 bases from J; bases unmatched to any gene: 7. The germline CDR1 and CDR2 sequences are LNHDA and SQIVND (reference sequence). This CDR3 reads CASSRTSGGYEQYF. In DNA, the CDR3 is TGTGCCAGTTCCCGGACTAGCGGAGGCTACGAGCAGTACTTC.

This clone has just one count. The chain is built from TRBV11-3 and TRBJ2-3; TRBD1 is a possible D gene (6 bases). Trimming removed 1 base from V and 4 bases from J, with 6 bases in between. From germline, CDR1 is SGHNT and CDR2 YENEEA. The length of the CDR3 is 13 residues. CDR3 in DNA: TGTGCCAGCAGCTTAGCAGGGGCAGATACGCAGTATTTT. Protein product: CASSLAGADTQYF.

The count of this clone is one. The chain joins TRBV5-1 to TRBJ2-3; D call uncertain. The CDR3 is made up of 16 amino acids. The V gene's germline CDR1 is SGHRS and CDR2 YFSETQ. V was trimmed by 3 bases and J by 0 bases, leaving 14 bases between them. CDR3 in amino acids: CASSSVRVLSTDTQYF. CDR3 in DNA: TGCGCCAGCAGCTCCGTCCGGGTTCTAAGCACAGATACGCAGTATTTT.

The chain uses TRBV11-2 and TRBJ2-2; 13 nucleotides match TRBD2. CDR3 size: 15 residues. With 5 bases clipped from V and 7 bases from J, the junction kept 4 bases outside the gene matches. The V gene's germline CDR1 is SGHAT and CDR2 FQNNGV. The DNA of the CDR3 is TGTGCCAGCAGCCGGACTAGCGGGAGAGTCGGGGAGCTGTTTTTT. It codes for CASSRTSGRVGELFF.

The V gene is TRBV11-2, the J gene TRBJ1-1, with D hard to call. This CDR3 contains 14 residues. With 5 bases removed from V and 1 base from J, the gap between germline ends came to 11 bases. Germline CDR1 reads SGHAT; CDR2 reads FQNNGV. CDR3 in DNA: TGTGCCAGCAGCGCGGAAATGGGGAACACTGAAGCTTTCTTT. Protein sequence: CASSAEMGNTEAFF. Filled out from reference TRBV11-2 and TRBJ1-1, the complete variable domain reads EAGVAQSPRYKIIEKRQSVAFWCNPISGHATLYWYQQILGQGPKLLIQFQNNGVVDDSQLPKDRFSAERLKGVDSTLKIQPAKLEDSAVYLCASSAEMGNTEAFFGQGTRLTVV.

The V and J genes are TRBV5-1 and TRBJ2-3; D is unresolved. The CDR3 consists of 15 residues. V was shortened by 0 bases and J by 4 bases, with 12 bases between the two germline ends. In germline, CDR1 is SGHRS, CDR2 YFSETQ. The CDR3 is CASSLADGTADTQYF. DNA of the CDR3: TGCGCCAGCAGCTTGGCCGATGGTACGGCAGATACGCAGTATTTT. Combining the CDR3 with reference TRBV5-1 and TRBJ2-3 gives the whole variable domain KAGVTQTPRYLIKTRGQQVTLSCSPISGHRSVSWYQQTPGQGLQFLFEYFSETQRNKGNFPGRFSGRQFSNSRSEMNVSTLELGDSALYLCASSLADGTADTQYFGPGTRLTVL.

The chain employs TRBV5-4 and TRBJ1-2; D uncertain. There are 12 residues in the CDR3. The germline CDR1 and CDR2 sequences are SGHNT and YYREEE (reference sequence). The germline V and J ends were trimmed by 3 bases and 3 bases, with 6 bases remaining between them. The DNA of the CDR3 is TGTGCCAGCAGCTCGCAGCACTATGGCTACACCTTC. Translated: CASSSQHYGYTF. The variable domain in full, with the rest retrieved from reference TRBV5-4 and TRBJ1-2, is ETGVTQSPTHLIKTRGQQVTLRCSSQSGHNTVSWYQQALGQGPQFIFQYYREEENGRGNFPPRFSGLQFPNYSSELNVNALELDDSALYLCASSSQHYGYTFGSGTRLTVV.

The CDR3 bases are TGTGCGAGCCAAGCGGAGAGCTCCTACAATGAGCAGTTCTTC. Translated, it gives CASQAESSYNEQFF. The V and J genes are TRBV2 and TRBJ2-1; the D gene is possibly TRBD2 (5 bases). In germline, CDR1 is SNHLY, CDR2 FYNNEI. The CDR3 is made up of 14 amino acids.

The chain links TRBV6-6 to TRBJ2-7; 9 nucleotides agree with TRBD2. CDR1 and CDR2 from the germline V gene are MNHNY and SVGAGI (reference sequence). There are 13 residues in the CDR3. Losses at the gene ends were 7 bases for V and 7 bases for J; bases not matched to a gene: 8. CDR3 DNA sequence: TGTGCCAGCACGATTAGCGGGAGTTCTGAGCAGTACGTC. This codes for CASTISGSSEQYV.

The J gene is TRBJ2-3, the V gene TRBV7-9; no firm D call. Germline V gene data show CDR1 as SEHNR and CDR2 as FQNEAQ (reference sequence). CDR3 length: 12 amino acids. V lost 5 bases and J lost 0, with 3 bases in between. For the CDR3, the DNA is TGTGCCAGCAGCCAGAGCACAGATACGCAGTATTTT. Protein product: CASSQSTDTQYF.

This sequence joins TRBV5-4 and TRBJ2-2; D is undetermined. The ends were cut back, 4 bases at V and 3 bases at J, with 13 bases in the middle. Germline V gene lookup returns CDR1 SGHNT and CDR2 YYREEE (reference sequence). The length of the CDR3 is 15 residues. The chain's CDR3 is CASSGLTWDTGELFF. The CDR3 DNA reads as TGTGCCAGCAGCGGATTAACGTGGGACACCGGGGAGCTGTTTTTT.

The chain recombines TRBV5-1 with TRBJ1-2, with 8 bases fitting TRBD1. CDR3 size: 14 residues. V was clipped by 4 bases and J by 8 bases; unmatched bases: 10. Per germline, CDR1 SGHRS and CDR2 YFSETQ. CDR3 sequence: CASSQEDRAGGYTF. The CDR3 region has the DNA TGCGCCAGCAGCCAAGAGGACAGGGCCGGGGGCTACACCTTC.

The chain employs TRBV28 and TRBJ2-5; 7 positions agree with TRBD1. This CDR3 has 14 amino acids. Trimming cost V 6 bases and J 2 bases; bases outside gene matches: 6. The germline V gene has CDR1 MDHEN and CDR2 SYDVKM. Here the CDR3 DNA reads TGTGCCAGCAGCGACAGGGACATTCAAGAGACCCAGTACTTC. Amino acid sequence: CASSDRDIQETQYF.

The rearrangement uses TRBV4-3 and TRBJ2-1; 9 bases align to TRBD2. Germline loops: CDR1 LGHNA, CDR2 YSLEER. The CDR3 totals 14 residues. V shed 0 bases and J 8 bases; nucleotides not matched to a gene: 2. CDR3 nucleotide sequence: TGCGCCAGCAGCCAAGAGGGACTAGCCTATGAGCAGTTCTTC. It encodes CASSQEGLAYEQFF.

The chain carries TRBV5-1 and TRBJ2-2; D unresolved. From germline, CDR1 is SGHRS and CDR2 YFSETQ. Trimming shortened V by 0 bases and J by 6 bases, and 12 bases separated the two germline ends. The CDR3 extends over 15 amino acids. This chain's CDR3 is CASSLVVVAAGELFF. CDR3 bases: TGCGCCAGCAGCTTGGTGGTCGTGGCGGCCGGGGAGCTGTTTTTT.

In its sample, this clone was seen once. J is TRBJ1-3 and V is TRBV11-3; D remains ambiguous. Trimming removed 0 bases from V and 6 bases from J, with 21 bases in between. CDR1 and CDR2 (germline): SGHNT, YENEEA. CDR3 length: 18 residues. This CDR3 is CASSLDGPPGLKANTIYF. The CDR3 DNA reads TGTGCCAGCAGCTTAGATGGACCTCCCGGTCTCAAGGCAAACACCATATATTTT.

V is TRBV11-3 and J is TRBJ1-2; 7 bases are shared with TRBD1. J was trimmed by 1 base and V by 1 base; bases with no gene match: 0. The CDR3 has 14 amino acids. Germline CDR1 is SGHNT and CDR2 is YENEEA. CDR3 sequence: CASSLAGGNYGYTF. In DNA, the CDR3 is TGTGCCAGCAGCTTAGCAGGGGGTAACTATGGCTACACCTTC.

The table lists this clone with a count of one. The chain employs TRBV30 and TRBJ2-3, with 10 bases that match TRBD2. This CDR3 is built from 12 residues. V shed 0 bases, J shed 14 bases, and the junction held 5 bases outside the gene matches. Germline V gene lookup returns CDR1 GTSNPN and CDR2 SVGIG (reference sequence). This chain's CDR3 is CAWSVKLAGRYF. Here the CDR3 DNA reads TGTGCCTGGAGTGTCAAACTAGCGGGAAGGTATTTT.

The chain employs TRBV19 and TRBJ1-2, with 8 bases that match TRBD1. The germline CDR1 and CDR2 sequences are LNHDA and SQIVND (reference sequence). The CDR3 is 15 residues long. With V trimmed by 1 base and J by 5 bases, 6 bases remained unmatched. The CDR3 sequence is CASSIGRQGHYGYTF. The CDR3 region has the DNA TGTGCCAGTAGTATAGGACGACAGGGGCATTATGGCTACACCTTC.